This is a list of T cell receptor beta chains from one sample in a study of blood T cell repertoires in COVID-19. Libraries were prepared by immunoSEQ multiplex PCR; TCRdb keeps only in-frame clonotypes and omits some of them. Among about 190,000 clones, about 88% were seen once, and the ten largest hold about 26%. The material sequenced was PBMCs or T cells enriched from blood (not recorded which). The receptors stem from a woman between 35 and 50 years old in a cohort exposed to, infected with or recovered from COVID-19 (not recorded which). Both conserved end residues are trimmed from each CDR3.

v_call cdr3_aa
TRBV5-6 ASSLDLTGTGELF
TRBV6-2/TRBV6-3 ASSPLRGQYARDDQPQH
TRBV4-1 ASSLKGAGAEAF
TRBV11-3 ASSLGTGNNQPQH
TRBV24-1 ATSDRFMTGGENTQY
TRBV13 ASSFWTGPYEQY
TRBV4-2 ASSRRGGDNYGYT
TRBV29-1 SGKITGLGELF
TRBV6-5 ASSYTPAGGIGYT
TRBV4-1 ASSQDRGGGRSYEQY
TRBV14 ASSQGRSGRVEAF
TRBV19 ASSMGAIGDAF
TRBV7-9 ASSDPGHPKPGEAF
TRBV4-1 ASSQDHGGGLNEQY
TRBV27 ASSLISQGSSLGYT
TRBV27 ASSRQGAHITDTQY
TRBV7-6 ASSLLRTSGGLNTGELF
TRBV6-5 ASRGDRGDDYEQY
TRBV7-2 ASSVGQTYEQY
TRBV2 ASRGPGQGDYEQY
TRBV4-2 ASSQGTGFYEQY
TRBV15 ATSRDFGELF
TRBV19 ASSIESGPNQPQH
TRBV27 ASSFYLSYEQY
TRBV18 ASSRDRGDQPQH
TRBV6-1 ASSDGTGNYGYT
TRBV10-1 ASSEVNSGGSYEQY
TRBV7-9 ASSQKGGNTDTQY
TRBV24-1 ATSTQRGGRETQY
TRBV4-1 ASSLGAGGSSYEQY
TRBV6-5 ASSRASGSRSEQF